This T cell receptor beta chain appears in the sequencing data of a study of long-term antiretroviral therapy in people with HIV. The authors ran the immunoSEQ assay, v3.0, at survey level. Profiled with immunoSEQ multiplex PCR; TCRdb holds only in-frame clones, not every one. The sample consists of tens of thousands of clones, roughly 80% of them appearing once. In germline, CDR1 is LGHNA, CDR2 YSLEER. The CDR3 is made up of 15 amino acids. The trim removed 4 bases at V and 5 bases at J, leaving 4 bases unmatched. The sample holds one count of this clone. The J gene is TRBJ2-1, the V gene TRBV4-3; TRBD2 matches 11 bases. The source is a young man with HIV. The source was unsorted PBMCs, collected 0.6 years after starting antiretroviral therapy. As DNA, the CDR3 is TGCGCCAGCAGCCTCGAGGGACTAGCGGACAATGAGCAGTTCTTC. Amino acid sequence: CASSLEGLADNEQFF.